This T cell receptor (delta chain) was identified in a study of gamma-delta chains in newborns, infants, children. Study in general: Polyclonal expansion of innate γδ T cells after birth follows microbial exposure.

TCRdb re-called clones from the reads via CATT. The table lists more than 4,500 delta-chain clones, roughly 2.7% of them singletons. The CDR3 extends over 18 amino acids. Germline V gene sequence: CDR1 GEAIGNYY, CDR2 EKD. V dropped 4 bases and J dropped 0; count of bases not matched to a gene: 7. Notes on this clone: This specimen includes other DNA sequences encoding the same CDR3.

This TCR was sampled from a child who was a newborn, infant or young child, either healthy, febrile or measles-vaccinated (not recorded which). This rearrangement joins TRDV2 to TRDJ3; 8 bases are a match to TRDD3. What was sequenced was blood. The CDR3 region is CACDTGGPSSWDTRQMFF. CDR3 sequence (DNA): TGTGCCTGTGATACTGGGGGGCCCAGCTCCTGGGACACCCGACAGATGTTTTTC.